This T cell receptor beta chain was observed in a study of early T cells in non-severe SARS-CoV-2 infection. Study details: Sequencing of unsorted whole blood was done on bulk RNA, leaving chains unpaired. Study-wide findings and caveats: VDJdb-based matching was biased toward anti-spike CD8 responses and missed private and CD4 specificities.

Trimming removed 0 bases at V and 7 bases at J, with 18 bases between. Germline assignment: CDR1 SQVTM and CDR2 ANQGSEA. The CDR3 is 15 amino acids. Attachment of unique molecular identifiers to individual cDNA molecules was performed. TCRdb called the 5' RACE reads again in MiXCR, with one record for every CDR3 protein. The data hold tens of thousands of distinct CDR3 sequences, with around 15% observed a single time. This clonotype was picked up a small number of times. Its antigen is as yet unknown. This sequence was found in an adult who was a healthcare worker with PCR-confirmed SARS-CoV-2 infection or an uninfected control (not recorded which). The rearrangement links TRBV29-1 to TRBJ2-5, with a tentative D call TRBD1 (6 bases). Sequences were obtained from whole blood. The CDR3 protein is CSVEDLKAGVRTQYF. CDR3 DNA: TGCAGCGTTGAAGATCTTAAGGCAGGGGTCAGGACCCAGTACTTC.